The 24 T cell receptor beta chains listed next were all sequenced from one sample in a study of blood T cell repertoires in COVID-19. This table comes from immunoSEQ multiplex PCR, and its TCRdb copy is limited to in-frame clones, with some not included. The repertoire holds about 120,000 clones, with about 89% as singletons. Material for sequencing was peripheral blood. The receptor source for this set is a human donor with acute or convalescent COVID-19. The donor label of this sample is uncertain.

This chain connects TRBV7-2 to TRBJ1-2; possibly TRBD1 for D (5 bases). This CDR3 contains 14 residues. The germline CDR1 and CDR2 sequences are SGHTA and FQGNSA. V dropped 4 bases and J dropped 4 bases, with 13 bases sitting between them. The CDR3 sequence is CASSSPQGPYGYTF. The CDR3 nucleotides are TGTGCCAGCAGCTCCCCCCAGGGCCCCTATGGCTACACCTTC.

The CDR3 protein is CATSDPTGLGGYTF. In DNA, the CDR3 is TGTGCCACCAGTGACCCCACAGGGTTGGGTGGCTACACCTTC. The chain carries TRBV24-1 and TRBJ1-2; possibly TRBD1 for D (6 bases). The germline V and J ends were trimmed by 4 bases and 7 bases, with 15 bases remaining between them. Germline V gene sequence: CDR1 KGHDR, CDR2 SFDVKD. CDR3 length: 14 amino acids.

The chain employs TRBV5-1 and TRBJ1-1, with D possibly TRBD1 on 6 matching bases. The germline CDR1 and CDR2 sequences are SGHRS and YFSETQ. The CDR3 extends over 12 amino acids. The V end lost 2 bases, the J end lost 4 bases, and 6 bases lay between the germline ends. CDR3 protein: CASSLQGTEAFF. In nucleotides, the CDR3 is TGCGCCAGCAGCTTACAGGGCACTGAAGCTTTCTTT.

In its sample, this clone was seen once. The V gene is TRBV28, the J gene TRBJ2-5; tentative D call: TRBD2 (7 bases). CDR1 MDHEN and CDR2 SYDVKM come from the germline V gene. With 5 bases removed from V and 5 bases from J, the gap between germline ends came to 18 bases. There are 15 residues in the CDR3. The CDR3 DNA follows: TGTGCCAGCAGTCAAGGCGGCGGGGGCGGGGAGACCCAGTACTTC. Translated, it gives CASSQGGGGGETQYF.

V usage is TRBV27 and J usage is TRBJ2-2, with a possible D match to TRBD2 (5 bases). Between the trimmed V and J ends, which lost 3 bases and 4 bases, there was a span of 12 bases. Germline CDR1 MNHEY, CDR2 SMNVEV (reference sequence). CDR3 length equals 15 residues. As DNA, the CDR3 is TGTGCCAGCAGTTTTCGAGGGCGCGGCACCGGGGAGCTGTTTTTT. This translates into CASSFRGRGTGELFF.

The rearrangement uses TRBV10-3 and TRBJ1-4; D perhaps matches TRBD1 (5 bases). CDR3 length: 13 amino acids. V dropped 0 bases and J dropped 10 bases, with 9 bases sitting between them. Germline V gene lookup returns CDR1 ENHRY and CDR2 SYGVKD. CDR3 residues: CAISESPQGKLFF. The CDR3 DNA sequence: TGTGCCATCAGTGAGTCACCCCAGGGAAAACTGTTTTTT.

The gene calls are TRBV18 and TRBJ2-5; D unresolved. The germline V gene has CDR1 KGHSH and CDR2 LQKENI. This CDR3 contains 13 residues. Trimming left V 2 bases short and J 5 bases short, with 9 bases between. The CDR3 DNA follows: TGTGCCAGCTCACCATCCGGTCGGGAGACCCAGTACTTC. Translation: CASSPSGRETQYF.

The chain carries TRBV6-5 and TRBJ1-1, with D unclear. The CDR3 is 13 residues long. The V gene's germline CDR1 is MNHEY and CDR2 SVGAGI. The CDR3 sequence: CATSRPVNTEAFF. In DNA form, the CDR3 reads TGTGCTACCTCACGCCCGGTGAACACTGAAGCTTTCTTT.

The chain is built from TRBV5-1 and TRBJ2-3; D is unresolved. The CDR3 spans 15 residues. Germline CDR1 is SGHRS and CDR2 is YFSETQ. V was trimmed by 4 bases and J by 1 base, leaving 13 bases between them. The CDR3 region is CASSPGNFGTDTQYF. CDR3 bases: TGCGCCAGCAGCCCGGGTAATTTTGGCACAGATACGCAGTATTTT.

V usage is TRBV6-2 or TRBV6-3 and J usage is TRBJ2-1; 10 positions match TRBD2. Germline loops: CDR1 MNHEY, CDR2 SVGEGT. V was pared by 4 bases and J by 10 bases, with 7 bases of the junction left unmatched. There are 14 residues in the CDR3. CDR3 in DNA: TGTGCCAGCAGTTGGTTAGCGGGGGGCCCCGAGCAGTTCTTC. It translates to CASSWLAGGPEQFF.

The chain employs TRBV4-1 and TRBJ1-6, with 8 bases lining up with TRBD1. With 1 base clipped from V and 8 bases from J, the junction kept 4 bases outside the gene matches. The CDR3 extends over 15 amino acids. Germline V CDR1 and CDR2: MGHRA, YSYEKL. The CDR3 DNA sequence: TGCGCCAGCAGCCAAGCGCAGGGGGCGTATTCACCCCTCCACTTT. Translated, it gives CASSQAQGAYSPLHF.

The chain recombines TRBV20-1 with TRBJ2-5; no firm D call. Germline values: CDR1 DFQATT, CDR2 SNEGSKA (reference sequence). The CDR3 has 10 amino acids. Trimming left V 6 bases short and J 5 bases short, with 7 bases between. CDR3 coding DNA: TGCAGTGCCCTCTACGAGACCCAGTACTTC. Amino acid sequence: CSALYETQYF.

V and J are TRBV4-3 and TRBJ1-5; D unclear. The CDR3 sequence is 14 residues long. From germline, CDR1 is LGHNA and CDR2 YSLEER. Trimming stripped 0 bases from V and 4 bases from J, with 7 bases between. CDR3 sequence: CASSQDNGNQPQHF. Written as DNA, the CDR3 is TGCGCCAGCAGCCAAGACAACGGTAATCAGCCCCAGCATTTT.

This clone showed up just once. A junction end diverges from the germline sequence, so it may reflect a read error. The V and J genes are TRBV16 and TRBJ1-2; 8 positions agree with TRBD1. This CDR3 spans 11 amino acids. CDR1 and CDR2 (germline): KGHSY, FQNENV. The CDR3 DNA sequence: TGTGCCAGCAGCCAACGGACAGGGAACTCCTTC. It is translated as CASSQRTGNSF.

CDR3 nucleotides: TGTGCCAGTAGCTCCCGGTTCGAGGGTTCACCCCTCCACTTT. Its translation: CASSSRFEGSPLHF. The rearrangement joins TRBV19 to TRBJ1-6; D gene unclear. The CDR3 extends over 14 amino acids. V shed 6 bases and J shed 9 bases, with 15 bases lying between them. Germline V gene sequence: CDR1 LNHDA, CDR2 SQIVND (reference sequence).

The chain is built from TRBV19 and TRBJ2-3; possibly TRBD2 for D (6 bases). Trimming took 7 bases from V and 0 from J, leaving 23 bases between them. CDR1 is LNHDA and CDR2 is SQIVND in the germline V gene (reference sequence). The CDR3 is 18 residues long. CDR3 protein: CASTPDGGDNPSTDTQYF. The CDR3 coding sequence is TGTGCCAGTACCCCGGACGGGGGAGATAACCCTAGCACAGATACGCAGTATTTT.

This rearrangement joins TRBV6-5 to TRBJ2-5; TRBD2 is a possible D gene (5 bases). The CDR3 is made up of 12 amino acids. The V gene lost 2 bases and the J gene lost 5 bases, with 6 bases spanning the gap. Germline V gene data show CDR1 as MNHEY and CDR2 as SVGAGI. The CDR3 nucleotides read TGTGCCAGCAGTTACACGGGGGAGACCCAGTACTTC. Protein product: CASSYTGETQYF.

V is TRBV28 and J is TRBJ1-1, with D unresolved. The CDR3 totals 14 residues. Trimming took off 4 bases at V and 3 bases at J, with 12 bases between the two ends. CDR1 MDHEN and CDR2 SYDVKM come from the germline V gene. CDR3 residues: CASSSSARHTEAFF. DNA of the CDR3: TGTGCCAGCAGTTCTAGCGCCAGGCACACTGAAGCTTTCTTT.

The chain couples TRBV4-2 to TRBJ1-5; D gene unclear. The CDR3 consists of 17 residues. The V end lost 0 bases, the J end lost 3 bases, and 15 bases lay between the germline ends. Germline assignment: CDR1 LGHNA and CDR2 YNFKEQ. In nucleotides, the CDR3 is TGTGCCAGCAGCCAAGATCCGAGCGAGTTGGTCAATCAGCCCCAGCATTTT. It encodes CASSQDPSELVNQPQHF.

The V call is TRBV5-1, the J call TRBJ2-2, with 8 bases that match TRBD2. Unmatched junction bases numbered 12, after V lost 6 bases and J lost 5 bases. The germline V gene has CDR1 SGHRS and CDR2 YFSETQ. The CDR3 extends over 16 amino acids. The CDR3 DNA reads TGCGCCAGCACCCCGTCGGCGGGAGGAATAACCGGGGAGCTGTTTTTT. This encodes CASTPSAGGITGELFF.

The rearrangement joins TRBV18 to TRBJ2-1, with TRBD2 as a possible D gene (6 bases). The germline V gene has CDR1 KGHSH and CDR2 LQKENI. CDR3 size: 15 residues. The V and J ends lost 2 bases and 4 bases respectively, with 12 bases between them. The CDR3 DNA follows: TGTGCCAGCTCACCAAATGGGGACTTTTACAATGAGCAGTTCTTC. This codes for CASSPNGDFYNEQFF.

V is TRBV5-8 and J is TRBJ1-3; no clear D gene. V gave up 7 bases and J gave up 0 bases, with 14 bases separating them. The CDR3 is 15 amino acids. Germline V gene lookup returns CDR1 SGHTS and CDR2 YDEGEE. The CDR3 nucleotides are TGTGCCAGCGTCGGAGGCCATGTCTCTGGAAACACCATATATTTT. Encoded protein: CASVGGHVSGNTIYF.

The chain has TRBV19 and TRBJ1-2, with 7 bases fitting TRBD1. The CDR3 runs 17 residues. J lost 8 bases, V lost 3 bases, and 18 bases had no gene match. Germline loops: CDR1 LNHDA, CDR2 SQIVND (reference sequence). CDR3 sequence reads: CASSMSRSRDSLRGYTF. CDR3 in DNA: TGTGCCAGTAGTATGTCCCGAAGTCGGGACAGCCTAAGAGGCTACACCTTC.

The genes are TRBV4-2 and TRBJ1-3; the D gene is possibly TRBD1 (6 bases). Germline V gene lookup returns CDR1 LGHNA and CDR2 YNFKEQ. This CDR3 contains 17 residues. The V and J ends lost 4 bases and 0 bases respectively, with 16 bases between them. The CDR3 loop is CASSRMGQPTSGNTIYF. Written as DNA, the CDR3 is TGTGCCAGCAGCCGGATGGGACAACCAACCTCTGGAAACACCATATATTTT.